The 11 T cell receptor beta chains given below trace back to one sample, sequenced in a study of blood T cells in healthy people across ages. The authors ran a second PCR of about 6 to 11 cycles using a sample-barcoded 5' primer and a J-beta primer mix. TCRdb reprocessed the 5' RACE reads with MiXCR, giving one entry per CDR3 protein. The sample records around 990,000 distinct CDR3 sequences, 30% to 40% being singletons. Specimen: blood. The receptors come from a man aged 18 to 29 in good health.

In this sample, this clonotype turned up a few times. This chain uses TRBV7-2 with TRBJ1-1; D gene unclear. The germline gives CDR1 SGHTA, CDR2 FQGNSA. The CDR3 loop spans 13 amino acids. The V gene lost 4 bases and the J gene lost 1 base, with 7 bases spanning the gap. CDR3 sequence: CASSSMANTEAFF. CDR3 sequence (DNA): TGTGCCAGCAGCTCGATGGCGAACACTGAAGCTTTCTTT.

This sequence joins TRBV12-3 or TRBV12-4 and TRBJ1-2; D perhaps matches TRBD1 (5 bases). The V end lost 8 bases, the J end lost 7 bases, and 17 bases lay between the germline ends. There are 13 residues in the CDR3. CDR3 bases: TGTGCCAGCTTTGAAAATCCAGGGTTTGGCTACACCTTC. Translation gives CASFENPGFGYTF.

This chain links TRBV6-5 with TRBJ1-1, with D possibly TRBD1 on 5 matching bases. CDR1 MNHEY and CDR2 SVGAGI come from the germline V gene. CDR3 length equals 14 residues. The V gene lost 7 bases and the J gene lost 5 bases, with 17 bases spanning the gap. CDR3 coding DNA: TGTGCCAGCACCTCTCGGGGGAAGGTGACTGAAGCTTTCTTT. Protein sequence: CASTSRGKVTEAFF.

The chain carries TRBV12-3 or TRBV12-4 and TRBJ1-4; 12 bases agree with TRBD1. Trimming cost V 7 bases and J 3 bases; bases outside gene matches: 12. This CDR3 contains 18 residues. The CDR3 protein is CASTLGPGQGAANEKLFF. Written as DNA, the CDR3 is TGTGCCAGCACCTTAGGGCCGGGACAGGGGGCAGCTAATGAAAAACTGTTTTTT.

This clonotype was observed a handful of times. J is TRBJ1-6 and V is TRBV6-1; 8 positions agree with TRBD1. CDR1 and CDR2 (germline): MNHNS, SASEGT. After removal of 2 bases from V and 7 bases from J, the junction contained 4 bases not matched to a gene. This CDR3 is 15 amino acids long. The CDR3 sequence is CASSELDRVNSPLHF. The CDR3 DNA sequence: TGTGCCAGCAGTGAACTGGACAGGGTAAATTCACCCCTCCACTTT.

V gene TRBV6-6 combines with J gene TRBJ1-1, with 9 bases aligning to TRBD1. The CDR3 consists of 15 residues. The germline CDR1 and CDR2 sequences are MNHNY and SVGAGI (reference sequence). The trim removed 8 bases at V and 4 bases at J, leaving 11 bases unmatched. The DNA of the CDR3 is TGTGCCAGCGGCAACAGGGGGCGCGGGGGCACTGAAGCTTTCTTT. This gives the protein CASGNRGRGGTEAFF.

This clonotype was recorded a few times. This chain links TRBV12-1 with TRBJ1-2. TRBV12-1 is termed a pseudogene. The CDR3 loop spans 9 amino acids. In DNA, the CDR3 is TGTGCAGCACCCAGTGGCTACACCTTC. This translates into CAAPSGYTF.

The chain combines TRBV19 with TRBJ1-5; 8 positions agree with TRBD1. Germline V lookup: CDR1 LNHDA, CDR2 SQIVND (reference sequence). The CDR3 length is 18 residues. J lost 1 base, V lost 5 bases, and 13 bases had no gene match. CDR3 loop: CASSYRDRLTSSNQPQHF. CDR3 in DNA: TGTGCCAGTAGTTACCGGGACAGGCTTACCTCCAGCAATCAGCCCCAGCATTTT.

This clonotype was counted only a few times. V usage is TRBV20-1 and J usage is TRBJ1-2; D gene ambiguous. There are 13 residues in the CDR3. Trimming shortened V by 0 bases and J by 0 bases, and 5 bases separated the two germline ends. The germline gives CDR1 DFQATT, CDR2 SNEGSKA (reference sequence). The CDR3 protein is CSAREGTNYGYTF. The CDR3 nucleotides read TGCAGTGCTAGAGAGGGCACTAACTATGGCTACACCTTC.

The CDR3 nucleotides are TGTGCCAGCTCACCAGTTCATTGGGACAGACAAGAGACCCAGTACTTC. It encodes CASSPVHWDRQETQYF. The rearrangement links TRBV18 to TRBJ2-5, with TRBD1 identical over 7 bases. The junction had 8 bases not matched to a gene; V was cut back by 2 bases and J by 2 bases. The CDR3 runs 16 residues. Germline V CDR1 and CDR2: KGHSH, LQKENI.

As concerns this clonotype: An end of the junction does not agree with germline; a read error may underlie this. The genes are TRBV3-1 and TRBJ1-1, with 7 bases lining up with TRBD1. The CDR3 spans 16 residues. CDR1 is LGHDT, CDR2 YNNKEL, per germline (reference sequence). This chain's CDR3 is CANSQVTGTVNTEAFF. Written as DNA, the CDR3 is TGTGCCAACAGCCAAGTCACAGGGACAGTGAACACTGAAGCTTTCTTT.